The rows below give T cell receptor beta chains drawn from one sample of a study of cytomegalovirus exposure and HLA in healthy donors. The protocol was immunoSEQ multiplex PCR, while the TCRdb copy is restricted to in-frame clones and leaves out a portion. The data contain some 85,000 clones, more than 70% of them singletons. Specimen: PBMCs. The receptors were gathered from a man aged 30-40 years in good health and CMV-seronegative. The CDR3 runs from the conserved cysteine through the conserved F or W. Fields, in order: clone size, D gene, CDR3 length, V gene, J gene, CDR3 protein, CDR3 DNA. D genes are given only for firm matches. Size values are once, few and many counts, or a class for expanded clones, and some rows have none.

clone size: NA
D gene: TRBD2
CDR3 length: 15
V gene: TRBV2
J gene: TRBJ2-7
CDR3 protein: CASSDHTSDSYEQYF
CDR3 DNA: TGTGCCAGCAGTGACCACACTAGCGACTCCTACGAGCAGTACTTC

clone size: NA
D gene: TRBD1
CDR3 length: 12
V gene: TRBV7-9
J gene: TRBJ2-5
CDR3 protein: CSSSYRGETQYF
CDR3 DNA: TGTTCCAGCAGTTACAGGGGAGAGACCCAGTACTTC

clone size: NA
D gene: TRBD1
CDR3 length: 11
V gene: TRBV5-6
J gene: TRBJ2-7
CDR3 protein: CASTRQGEQYF
CDR3 DNA: TGTGCCAGCACTAGACAGGGCGAGCAGTACTTC

clone size: NA
D gene: NA
CDR3 length: 13
V gene: TRBV2
J gene: TRBJ2-2
CDR3 protein: CASRREIPGELFF
CDR3 DNA: TGTGCCAGCAGACGAGAAATCCCCGGGGAGCTGTTTTTT

clone size: few
D gene: NA
CDR3 length: 13
V gene: TRBV19
J gene: TRBJ1-2
CDR3 protein: CASKADSGYGYTF
CDR3 DNA: TGTGCCAGTAAAGCGGACAGCGGCTATGGCTACACCTTC

clone size: NA
D gene: TRBD2
CDR3 length: 15
V gene: TRBV11-3
J gene: TRBJ2-1
CDR3 protein: CASSLLGRAYNEQFF
CDR3 DNA: TGTGCCAGCAGCTTGTTGGGGAGGGCCTACAATGAGCAGTTCTTC

clone size: NA
D gene: NA
CDR3 length: 16
V gene: TRBV9
J gene: TRBJ2-1
CDR3 protein: CASSATGGQSYNEQFF
CDR3 DNA: TGTGCCAGCAGCGCAACCGGGGGACAGAGCTACAATGAGCAGTTCTTC

clone size: NA
D gene: TRBD1
CDR3 length: 14
V gene: TRBV6-5
J gene: TRBJ2-7
CDR3 protein: CASSPGTGRYEQYF
CDR3 DNA: TGTGCCAGCAGTCCCGGGACAGGCCGATACGAGCAGTACTTC

clone size: few
D gene: NA
CDR3 length: 13
V gene: TRBV5-1
J gene: TRBJ2-7
CDR3 protein: CASKQDTAYEQYF
CDR3 DNA: TGCGCCAGCAAGCAGGACACGGCATACGAGCAGTACTTC

clone size: NA
D gene: NA
CDR3 length: 14
V gene: TRBV9
J gene: TRBJ1-1
CDR3 protein: CASSVASNGAEAFF
CDR3 DNA: TGTGCCAGCAGCGTAGCCTCAAATGGAGCTGAAGCTTTCTTT

clone size: NA
D gene: NA
CDR3 length: 15
V gene: TRBV6-5
J gene: TRBJ1-2
CDR3 protein: CASSYLSRTSNGYTF
CDR3 DNA: TGTGCCAGCAGTTACTTGTCTCGGACATCAAATGGCTACACCTTC

clone size: once
D gene: NA
CDR3 length: 11
V gene: TRBV2
J gene: TRBJ2-5
CDR3 protein: CASSKSETQYF
CDR3 DNA: TGTGCCAGCAGTAAATCGGAGACCCAGTACTTC

clone size: few
D gene: NA
CDR3 length: 15
V gene: TRBV19
J gene: TRBJ2-3
CDR3 protein: CASSVGGQSTDTQYF
CDR3 DNA: TGTGCCAGTAGTGTCGGCGGACAGAGCACAGATACGCAGTATTTT

clone size: NA
D gene: NA
CDR3 length: 12
V gene: TRBV7-6
J gene: TRBJ1-2
CDR3 protein: CASSLDTYGYTF
CDR3 DNA: TGTGCCAGCAGCTTAGACACCTATGGCTACACCTTC

clone size: NA
D gene: TRBD2
CDR3 length: 16
V gene: TRBV13
J gene: TRBJ2-7
CDR3 protein: CASSERLAGGTYEQYF
CDR3 DNA: TGTGCCAGCAGCGAAAGACTAGCGGGAGGGACTTATGAGCAGTACTTC

clone size: few
D gene: TRBD2
CDR3 length: 13
V gene: TRBV2
J gene: TRBJ2-5
CDR3 protein: CASSRGGVETQYF
CDR3 DNA: TGTGCCAGCAGTCGGGGGGGCGTGGAGACCCAGTACTTC

clone size: NA
D gene: NA
CDR3 length: 15
V gene: TRBV14
J gene: TRBJ2-3
CDR3 protein: CASAGTLSSTDTQYF
CDR3 DNA: TGTGCCAGCGCCGGGACACTAAGTAGCACAGATACGCAGTATTTT

clone size: NA
D gene: NA
CDR3 length: 15
V gene: TRBV5-4
J gene: TRBJ2-1
CDR3 protein: CASSPPTGNYNEQFF
CDR3 DNA: TGTGCCAGCAGCCCACCGACAGGAAACTACAATGAGCAGTTCTTC